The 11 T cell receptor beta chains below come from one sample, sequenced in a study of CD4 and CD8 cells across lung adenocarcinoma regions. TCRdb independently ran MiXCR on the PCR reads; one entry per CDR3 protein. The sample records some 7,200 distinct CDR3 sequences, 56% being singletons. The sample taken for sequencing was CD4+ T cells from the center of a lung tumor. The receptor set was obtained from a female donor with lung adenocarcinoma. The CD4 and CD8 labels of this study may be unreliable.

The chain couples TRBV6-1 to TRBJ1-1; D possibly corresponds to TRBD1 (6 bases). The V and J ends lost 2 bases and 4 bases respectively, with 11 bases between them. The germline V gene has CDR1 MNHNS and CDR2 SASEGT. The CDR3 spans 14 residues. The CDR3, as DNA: TGTGCCAGCAGTGAACAGGGGACAAGCACTGAAGCTTTCTTT. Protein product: CASSEQGTSTEAFF.

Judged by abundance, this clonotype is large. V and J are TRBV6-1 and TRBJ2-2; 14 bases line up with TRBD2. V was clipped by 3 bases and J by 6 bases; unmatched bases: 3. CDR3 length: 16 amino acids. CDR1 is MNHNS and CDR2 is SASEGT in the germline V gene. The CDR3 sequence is CASSEGTSGSSGELFF. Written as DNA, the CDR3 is TGTGCCAGCAGTGAGGGGACTAGCGGGAGCTCCGGGGAGCTGTTTTTT.

CDR3 residues: CASSPGRRGPGQETQYF. The DNA for the CDR3 is TGTGCCAGCAGTCCGGGGCGCCGGGGCCCTGGCCAAGAGACCCAGTACTTC. V usage is TRBV27 and J usage is TRBJ2-5; D is perhaps TRBD1 or TRBD2 (5 bases each). The CDR3 spans 17 residues. The germline V gene encodes CDR1 MNHEY and CDR2 SMNVEV (reference sequence). V gave up 5 bases and J gave up 1 base, with 20 bases separating them.

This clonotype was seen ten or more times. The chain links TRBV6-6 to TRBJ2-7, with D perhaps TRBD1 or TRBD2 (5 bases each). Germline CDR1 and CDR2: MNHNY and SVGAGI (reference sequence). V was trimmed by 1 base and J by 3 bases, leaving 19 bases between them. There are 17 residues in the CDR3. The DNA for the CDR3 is TGTGCCAGCAGTTACTTAAACCGGGTGACAGCGGTCTACGAGCAGTACTTC. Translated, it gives CASSYLNRVTAVYEQYF.

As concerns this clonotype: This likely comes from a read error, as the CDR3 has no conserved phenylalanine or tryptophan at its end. This CDR3 reads CASSVLQGTYNEQFS. In nucleotides, the CDR3 is TGTGCCAGCAGTGTGCTACAGGGTACCTACAATGAGCAGTTCTCA. This chain joins TRBV6-1 and TRBJ2-1; perhaps TRBD1 as D (6 bases). Trimming stripped 4 bases from V and 2 bases from J, with 12 bases between. The CDR3 length is 15 residues. Germline values: CDR1 MNHNS, CDR2 SASEGT.

The CDR3 DNA follows: TGTGCCAGCAGTGGACAGAGCTACGAGCAGTACTTC. It codes for CASSGQSYEQYF. The rearrangement uses TRBV6-1 and TRBJ2-7, with D possibly matching TRBD1 (5 bases). Germline CDR1 reads MNHNS; CDR2 reads SASEGT. The CDR3 runs 12 residues. The germline V and J ends were trimmed by 4 bases and 3 bases, with 7 bases remaining between them.

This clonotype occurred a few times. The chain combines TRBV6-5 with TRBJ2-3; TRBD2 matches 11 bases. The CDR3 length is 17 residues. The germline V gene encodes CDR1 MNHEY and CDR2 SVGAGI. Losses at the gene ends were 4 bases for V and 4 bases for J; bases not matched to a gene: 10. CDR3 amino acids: CASSFRTSGQSADTQYF. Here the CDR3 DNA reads TGTGCCAGCAGTTTTCGGACTAGCGGGCAGTCGGCAGATACGCAGTATTTT.

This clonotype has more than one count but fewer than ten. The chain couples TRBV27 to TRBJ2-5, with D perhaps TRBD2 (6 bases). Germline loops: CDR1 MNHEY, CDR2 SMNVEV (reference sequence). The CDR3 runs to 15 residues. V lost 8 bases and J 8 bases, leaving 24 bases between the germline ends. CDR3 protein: CASGNGGGDGNTQYF. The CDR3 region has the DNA TGTGCCAGCGGCAACGGCGGCGGGGACGGAAACACCCAGTACTTC.

This chain's CDR3 is CASSLQGAETGELFF. The CDR3 nucleotides read TGTGCCAGCAGCTTACAGGGGGCTGAGACCGGGGAGCTGTTTTTT. This chain connects TRBV11-2 to TRBJ2-2; 8 positions agree with TRBD1. CDR1 is SGHAT, CDR2 FQNNGV, per germline. This CDR3 has 15 amino acids. V was pared by 2 bases and J by 5 bases, with 4 bases of the junction left unmatched.

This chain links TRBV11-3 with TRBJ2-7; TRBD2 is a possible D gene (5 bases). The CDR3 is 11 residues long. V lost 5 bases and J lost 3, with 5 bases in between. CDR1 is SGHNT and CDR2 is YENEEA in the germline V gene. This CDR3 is CASSAGYEQYF. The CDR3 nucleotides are TGTGCCAGCAGCGCGGGCTACGAGCAGTACTTC.

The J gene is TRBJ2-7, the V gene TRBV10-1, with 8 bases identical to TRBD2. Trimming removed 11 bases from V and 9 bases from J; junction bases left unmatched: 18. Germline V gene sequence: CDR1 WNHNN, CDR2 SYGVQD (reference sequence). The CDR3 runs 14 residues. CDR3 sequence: CAGSGGRDQEMQYF. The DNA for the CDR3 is TGCGCCGGGAGCGGGGGACGTGACCAAGAGATGCAGTACTTC.